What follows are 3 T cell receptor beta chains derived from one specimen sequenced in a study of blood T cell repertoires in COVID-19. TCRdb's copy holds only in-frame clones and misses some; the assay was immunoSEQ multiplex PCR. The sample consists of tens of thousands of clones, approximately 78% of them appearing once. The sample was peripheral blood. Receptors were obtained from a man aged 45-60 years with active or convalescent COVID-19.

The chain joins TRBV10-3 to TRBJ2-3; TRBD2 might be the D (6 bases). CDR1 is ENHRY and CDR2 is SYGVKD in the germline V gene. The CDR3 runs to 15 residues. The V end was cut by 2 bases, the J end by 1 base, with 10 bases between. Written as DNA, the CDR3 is TGTGCCATCAGTGAGGGTGGAGGGGGCACAGATACGCAGTATTTT. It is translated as CAISEGGGGTDTQYF.

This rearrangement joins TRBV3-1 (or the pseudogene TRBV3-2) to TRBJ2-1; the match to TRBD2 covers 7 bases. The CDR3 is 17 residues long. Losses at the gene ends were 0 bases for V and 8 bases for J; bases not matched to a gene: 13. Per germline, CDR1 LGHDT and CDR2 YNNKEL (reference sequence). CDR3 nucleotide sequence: TGTGCCAGCAGCCAAGATCAGTGGGTGACTAGCTTGGATGAGCAGTTCTTC. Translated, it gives CASSQDQWVTSLDEQFF.

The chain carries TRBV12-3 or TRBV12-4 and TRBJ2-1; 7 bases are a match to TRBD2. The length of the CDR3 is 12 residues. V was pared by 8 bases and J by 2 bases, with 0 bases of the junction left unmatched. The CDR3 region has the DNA TGTGCCAGCGGGGGGGCCTACAATGAGCAGTTCTTC. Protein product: CASGGAYNEQFF.